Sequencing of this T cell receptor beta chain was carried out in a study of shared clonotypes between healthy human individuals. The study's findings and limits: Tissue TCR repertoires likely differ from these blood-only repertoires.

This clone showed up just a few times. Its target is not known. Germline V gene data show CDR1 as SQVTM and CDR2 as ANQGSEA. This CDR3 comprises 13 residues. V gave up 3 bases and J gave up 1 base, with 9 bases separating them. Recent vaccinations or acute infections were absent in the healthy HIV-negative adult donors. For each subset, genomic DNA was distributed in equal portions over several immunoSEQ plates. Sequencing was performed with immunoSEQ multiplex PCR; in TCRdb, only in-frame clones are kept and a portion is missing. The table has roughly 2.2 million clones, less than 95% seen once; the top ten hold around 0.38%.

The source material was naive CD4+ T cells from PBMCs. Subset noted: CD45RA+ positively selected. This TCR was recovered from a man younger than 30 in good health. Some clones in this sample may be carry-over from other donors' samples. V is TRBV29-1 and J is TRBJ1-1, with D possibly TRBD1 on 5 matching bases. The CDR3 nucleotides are TGCAGCGTTGACTCCGGACAGAACACTGAAGCTTTCTTT. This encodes CSVDSGQNTEAFF.